The rows below give T cell receptor beta chains drawn from one sample of a study of monozygotic twins with inflammatory bowel disease. TCRdb re-called the 5' RACE reads; one entry per CDR3 protein, DNA not given. The sample totals 200,000 to 250,000 distinct CDR3 sequences. Material for sequencing was blood. Every receptor here comes from a human donor with ulcerative colitis or Crohn's disease, or a healthy co-twin of an affected twin (not recorded which). Both conserved end residues are part of each CDR3.

V	J	CDR3
TRBV4-2	TRBJ2-1	CASSPSDSYNEQFF
TRBV29-1	TRBJ2-1	CSVDIAASSYNEQFF
TRBV6-2/TRBV6-3	TRBJ2-5	CASSYWTAQETQYF
TRBV28	TRBJ2-7	CASSSGLAGTYEQYF
TRBV5-1	TRBJ2-7	CASSLYRGVQYF
TRBV7-6	TRBJ1-1	CASSLNGARTEAFF
TRBV15	TRBJ2-5	CATSRDWYAERAETQYF
TRBV7-2	TRBJ2-7	CASSLVLAGGTWQYF
TRBV20-1	TRBJ1-2	CSAPLGGVNYGYTF
TRBV29-1	TRBJ2-5	CSVRDTPGETQYF
TRBV9	TRBJ2-1	CASSVENSYYNEQFF
TRBV7-2	TRBJ2-5	CASSFSQETQYF
TRBV5-1	TRBJ1-6	CASSFGDRDNSPLHF
TRBV5-1	TRBJ2-1	CARSFPDSYNEQFF
TRBV27	TRBJ2-7	CASSYAAGGEQYF
TRBV18	TRBJ2-3	CASSPVVAGLADTQYF
TRBV2	TRBJ2-3	CASSADRVTDTQYF
TRBV7-9	TRBJ1-1	CASSLEGGLGEAFF
TRBV5-4	TRBJ2-5	CAGSLTSSETQYF
TRBV6-5	TRBJ1-1	CASSLTSLGAFF
TRBV3-1	TRBJ2-3	CASSQGQGSTQYF
TRBV4-2	TRBJ2-2	CASSHPFGVTSGELFF
TRBV20-1	TRBJ2-5	CSARKGGEETQYF
TRBV12-3/TRBV12-4	TRBJ1-5	CASSLQGTGNQPQHF
TRBV6-1	TRBJ2-7	CASSPTSGGYEQYF
TRBV29-1	TRBJ1-1	CSADSMNTEAFF
TRBV5-1	TRBJ1-1	CASSLTGMGTEAFF
TRBV19	TRBJ2-7	CASRGGFEQYF
TRBV29-1	TRBJ1-1	CSVEDRGEAWMAFF
TRBV7-2	TRBJ1-5	CASSLEGGQGAQPQHF
TRBV20-1	TRBJ1-3	CSARDQGYSGNTIYF
TRBV10-3	TRBJ1-1	CAIRLDRANTEAFF
TRBV28	TRBJ1-1	CASSWGDMNTEAFF
TRBV7-9	TRBJ2-5	CASSSERSPGAQYF
TRBV24-1	TRBJ2-1	CATSDTPDRGSGNEQFF
TRBV28	TRBJ1-5	CASSLAVYSNQPQHF
TRBV4-2	TRBJ1-4	CASSQEAQGAREKLFF
TRBV7-2	TRBJ2-6	CASSTTGQSGANVLTF
TRBV3-1	TRBJ1-1	CASSQERAEAFF
TRBV7-9	TRBJ2-5	CASSLRPGQGTETQYF
TRBV19	TRBJ2-1	CASSIGGANEQFF
TRBV11-3	TRBJ2-2	CASSQGLAPVGTGELFF
TRBV5-6	TRBJ2-7	CASSLFQGAIEQYF
TRBV5-1	TRBJ2-1	CASSFPDSYNEQFF
TRBV15	TRBJ1-5	CATSRGGGSNQPQHF
TRBV7-2	TRBJ1-1	CASSRSGVGTEAFF
TRBV12-3/TRBV12-4	TRBJ1-2	CASSTGGRDGYTF